The rows below give T cell receptor beta chains drawn from one sample of a study of blood T cell repertoires in COVID-19. Profiling relied on immunoSEQ multiplex PCR, and the TCRdb table lists in-frame clones only, not all of them. The sample has 450,000 or so clones, approximately 91% seen once. The specimen was peripheral blood. These receptors were taken from a middle-aged woman with COVID-19, enrolled during active disease. CDR3s include the opening cysteine and the closing phenylalanine or tryptophan. Fields, in order: V gene, J gene, CDR3 protein.

>TRBV7-2|TRBJ1-1
CASSLDGLAITEAFF
>TRBV4-1|TRBJ1-4
CASSSAVGGEKLFF
>TRBV19|TRBJ1-2
CARRGGVSGYTF
>TRBV6-5|TRBJ1-1
CASGLGGYTEAFF
>TRBV7-8|TRBJ2-1
CASSAYGGRTTTDEQFF
>TRBV6-2/TRBV6-3|TRBJ2-1
CASSYPSGRVGNEQFF
>TRBV27|TRBJ2-7
CASSSRTDYEQYF
>TRBV28|TRBJ1-1
CASTPPPGQGAGLGTEAFF
>TRBV29-1|TRBJ1-2
CSGRTAYGYTF
>TRBV2|TRBJ1-2
CASSEGGQGVIYGYTF
>TRBV19|TRBJ2-7
CASSIGGQAREQYF
>TRBV2|TRBJ1-1
CASSDLGGDTEAFF
>TRBV7-8|TRBJ1-2
CASSLGPGGAAGYTF
>TRBV4-3|TRBJ1-3
CASSQSPGANTIYF
>TRBV7-2|TRBJ2-5
CASSPPLPQETQYF
>TRBV7-8|TRBJ1-1
CASSLVGMAEAFF